This T cell receptor (beta chain) is from a study of T cells after yellow fever vaccination. Looking at the study overall: With SMART-Seq v4 Ultra Low Input, the fractions containing low cell numbers were prepared. Study-level points and caveats: The booster response re-showed most primary clones: around 96% CD4, over 80% CD8.

V was pared by 2 bases and J by 5 bases, with 19 bases between. The CDR3 runs to 17 residues. This clonotype was detected only a few times. Its specificity is not known. By 5'RACE template switching, TCR cDNA was produced, with a universal primer site and UMIs added in the process. MiXCR was run by TCRdb on the 5' RACE reads, yielding one entry per CDR3 protein. The sample carries some 320,000 distinct CDR3 sequences, roughly 4.3% recorded once. The source was PBMCs, collected 5 days after the yellow fever booster vaccination. This chain uses TRBV12-3 or TRBV12-4 with TRBJ2-1; D could derive from TRBD1 or TRBD2 (5 bases each). The TCR sequence derives from a man between 18 and 29 years old who received the YFV17D yellow fever vaccine. CDR3 sequence (DNA): TGTGCCAGCAGTTTAATTACCTGGGGGAATCAGAACAATGAGCAGTTCTTC. It is translated as CASSLITWGNQNNEQFF.